Below, 5 T cell receptor beta chains from the same sample are listed, as sequenced in a study of cytomegalovirus exposure and HLA in healthy donors. PCR amplification relied on 60 Vbeta primers (plus 13 Jbeta primers). Data came from immunoSEQ multiplex PCR; TCRdb stores just in-frame clones and leaves some out. The sample records more than 150,000 clones, over 80% being singletons. The sequenced sample was PBMCs. The source of these receptors is a girl aged 10-17 years in good health and CMV-seropositive.

CDR3 region: CAWTGTGGKGLAFF. The CDR3 nucleotides are TGTGCCTGGACTGGGACAGGGGGAAAAGGATTAGCTTTCTTT. This chain connects TRBV30 to TRBJ1-1; 11 bases map to TRBD1. Germline trimming cut 4 bases from V and 10 bases from J; bases unmatched to any gene: 11. The CDR3 is 14 residues long. Germline lookup yields CDR1 GTSNPN and CDR2 SVGIG (reference sequence).

This clone came up once. The V gene is TRBV14, the J gene TRBJ1-1; perhaps TRBD1 as D (5 bases). Germline CDR1 reads SGHDN; CDR2 reads FVKESK. The CDR3 runs 15 residues. V was cut by 2 bases and J by 3 bases, with 13 bases left in between. CDR3 sequence reads: CASSQLPGGDTEAFF. CDR3 in DNA: TGTGCCAGCAGCCAATTACCCGGGGGGGACACTGAAGCTTTCTTT.

Regarding this clone: Other DNA sequences from this sample encode an identical CDR3 as well. The J gene is TRBJ2-7, the V gene TRBV7-2, with 9 nucleotides matching TRBD1. V lost 5 bases and J lost 1; bases outside the gene matches: 3. The CDR3 extends over 14 amino acids. Per germline, CDR1 SGHTA and CDR2 FQGNSA. The CDR3 bases are TGTGCCAGCAGCCCCGGGACAGGGTCCTACGAGCAGTACTTC. Its protein is CASSPGTGSYEQYF.

This clone was picked up a small number of times. This chain links TRBV11-2 with TRBJ1-1, with no clear D. Deletions cut 6 bases from V and 0 bases from J, with 14 bases between. Germline values: CDR1 SGHAT, CDR2 FQNNGV. The CDR3 contains 15 residues. CDR3 nucleotides: TGTGCCAGCAGTATCCCTTCCTCTTTGAACACTGAAGCTTTCTTT. This gives the protein CASSIPSSLNTEAFF.

The V and J genes are TRBV10-1 and TRBJ2-7; TRBD1 agrees at 7 bases. From germline, CDR1 is WNHNN and CDR2 SYGVQD (reference sequence). V lost 0 bases and J lost 0; bases outside the gene matches: 2. The CDR3 extends over 15 amino acids. The CDR3 spells CASSESGDSSYEQYF. The DNA of the CDR3 is TGCGCCAGCAGTGAGTCGGGGGACAGCTCCTACGAGCAGTACTTC.